This TCR beta chain originates from a study of T-cell memory formation after mild COVID-19 (TCRdb year 2021). For the wider study: TCR sequence clusters from the two donors were found to be largely donor specific. In two donors, T-cell clones that expanded and contracted after mild COVID-19 were followed by sequencing TCRalpha and TCRbeta repertoires longitudinally. The cohort comprised two young, previously healthy adult volunteers, one female and one male. What the research found in general, with its limitations: The detection of some responding clones in pre-infection memory suggests that pre-existing cross-reactive memory T cells joined the SARS-CoV-2 response. SARS-CoV-2 specificity was not confirmed for the second-wave clones peaking on day 37. Only a couple of mild cases were covered by the study, and larger cohorts that include severe cases with pre-infection samples were considered necessary. From day 15 to 85, contracting clones showed balanced CD4/CD8 phenotypes, whereas a second wave of clones that expanded from day 15 to 37 leaned towards CD4+. Contracting CD4+ clones were located mainly in the CM and EM memory subsets, whereas CD8+ clones were found to be enriched in EMRA.

Its CDR3 holds 14 amino acids, cysteine through phenylalanine. Kept here is only the CDR3 DNA, which spans 42 bases and is read in frame from base 1. The V end loses 4 bases and the J end loses 6 bases, and a stretch of 15 bases separates them. The germline V gene (reference sequence) provides CDR1 LNHDA and CDR2 SQIVND. For sequencing, an Illumina NovaSeq 6000 was employed. cDNA libraries for TCRalpha and TCRbeta were prepared by 5'RACE using constant-segment primers, with sample barcodes and unique molecular identifiers added. RNA was extracted from every sample with Trizol reagent. Library amplification was performed in two PCR steps, and a second sample barcode and Illumina TruSeq adapters were introduced in the second step. Sequencing of the libraries was done on an Illumina NovaSeq, producing 2 x 150 bp paired-end reads. The source study handled its data this way. With migec v1.2.7, reads were demultiplexed and then collapsed into UMI-guided consensus sequences. Using mixcr v2.1.11, UMI consensuses were aligned to TRA and TRB V and J templates and then assembled into clonotypes. A clonotype was counted as expanded or contracted only if both edgeR and NoisET called the change significant, with noise models trained on biological replicates. For edgeR calls, the thresholds were a false discovery rate-adjusted p below 0.01 and a log2 fold-change of 1. PCA with hierarchical clustering of max-normalized trajectories of the 1000 most abundant clonotypes was used as exploratory dynamics analysis. Each responding clone was given a CD4 or CD8 phenotype based on the CD4+ and CD8+ repertoires, which had been sequenced separately. TCRdb ran its own pipeline on the public reads, namely fastp trimming at Q25 and MiXCR clone calling, and kept in-frame beta chains. Rows with one shared CDR3 protein collapse into an entry with the most common genes and DNA. TCRdb's processing, not the authors' own work, is the source of the V and J calls. This sample gives over 500,000 distinct CDR3 sequences in total; around 16% of them show up just once. Roughly 8.2% of the sample is in the top ten clones.

Ficoll-Paque density gradient centrifugation was used to isolate PBMCs. Note on this clonotype: Its cognate antigen has yet to be identified. Base-call qualities are not available, and no considerably larger clone is one nucleotide away.

Sequences were obtained from PBMCs or a T cell subset sorted from them (not recorded which). The chain was built from TRBV19 and TRBJ1-1; TRBD1 is perhaps the D gene, given 5 matching bases. This clonotype was obtained from an adult woman who had mild COVID-19 (a few samples of this study predate the infection). The sample titles of this study are shuffled in the database, so cell type and time point are left out; the donor was told from shared clones. The encoded CDR3 is CASSRAGTRAEAFF. The nucleotide sequence reads as follows: TGTGCCAGTAGTAGGGCGGGGACTCGGGCTGAAGCTTTCTTT.